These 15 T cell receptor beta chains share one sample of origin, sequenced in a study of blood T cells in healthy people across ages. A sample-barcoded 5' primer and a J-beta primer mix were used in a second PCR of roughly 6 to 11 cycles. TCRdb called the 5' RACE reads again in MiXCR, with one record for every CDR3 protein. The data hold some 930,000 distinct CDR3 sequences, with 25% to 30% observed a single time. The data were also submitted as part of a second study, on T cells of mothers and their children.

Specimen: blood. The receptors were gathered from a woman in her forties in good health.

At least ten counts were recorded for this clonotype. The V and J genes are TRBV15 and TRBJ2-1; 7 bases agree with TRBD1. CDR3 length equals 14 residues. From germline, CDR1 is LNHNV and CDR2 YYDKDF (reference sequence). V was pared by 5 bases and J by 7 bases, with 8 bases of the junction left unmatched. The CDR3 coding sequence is TGTGCCACCAGCTCCCCCACAGGGGTAAATGAGCAGTTCTTC. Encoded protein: CATSSPTGVNEQFF.

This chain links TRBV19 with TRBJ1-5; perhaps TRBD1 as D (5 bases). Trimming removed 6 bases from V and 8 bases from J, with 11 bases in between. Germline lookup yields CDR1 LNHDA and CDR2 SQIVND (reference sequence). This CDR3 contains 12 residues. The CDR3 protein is CASSDGAEPQHF. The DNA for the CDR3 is TGTGCCAGTAGCGACGGGGCTGAGCCCCAGCATTTT.

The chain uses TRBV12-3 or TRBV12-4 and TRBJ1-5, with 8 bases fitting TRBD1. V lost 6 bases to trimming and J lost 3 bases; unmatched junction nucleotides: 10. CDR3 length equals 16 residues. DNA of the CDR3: TGTGCCAGCAGACTCAACAGGGGGTCGAACAATCAGCCCCAGCATTTT. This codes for CASRLNRGSNNQPQHF.

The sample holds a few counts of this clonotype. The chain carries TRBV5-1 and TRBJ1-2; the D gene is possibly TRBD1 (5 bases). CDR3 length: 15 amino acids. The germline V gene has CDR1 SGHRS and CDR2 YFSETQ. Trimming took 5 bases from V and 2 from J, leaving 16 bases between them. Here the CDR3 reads CASSLAGISNYGYTF. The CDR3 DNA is TGCGCCAGCAGTCTTGCAGGGATTTCGAACTATGGCTACACCTTC. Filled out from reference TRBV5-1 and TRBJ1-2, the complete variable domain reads KAGVTQTPRYLIKTRGQQVTLSCSPISGHRSVSWYQQTPGQGLQFLFEYFSETQRNKGNFPGRFSGRQFSNSRSEMNVSTLELGDSALYLCASSLAGISNYGYTFGSGTRLTVV.

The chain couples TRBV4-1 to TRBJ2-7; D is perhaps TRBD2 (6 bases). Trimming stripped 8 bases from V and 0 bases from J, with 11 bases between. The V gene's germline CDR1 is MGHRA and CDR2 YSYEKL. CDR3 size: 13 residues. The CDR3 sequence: CASRDFFSYEQYF. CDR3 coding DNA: TGCGCCAGCCGGGACTTTTTCTCCTACGAGCAGTACTTC.

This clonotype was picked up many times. DNA for the CDR3: TGTGCCACCAGCAGGGCCGACCAGGGGCTTCGCGAGCAGTACTTC. Translated: CATSRADQGLREQYF. V and J are TRBV15 and TRBJ2-7; perhaps TRBD1 as D (6 bases). V was clipped by 3 bases and J by 6 bases, with 18 bases between them. This CDR3 is built from 15 residues. The V gene's germline CDR1 is LNHNV and CDR2 YYDKDF (reference sequence).

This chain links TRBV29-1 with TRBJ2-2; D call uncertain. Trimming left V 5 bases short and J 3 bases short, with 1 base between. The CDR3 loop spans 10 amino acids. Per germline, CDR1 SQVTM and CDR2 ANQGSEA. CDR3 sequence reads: CSVHTGELFF. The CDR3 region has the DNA TGCAGCGTTCACACCGGGGAGCTGTTTTTT.

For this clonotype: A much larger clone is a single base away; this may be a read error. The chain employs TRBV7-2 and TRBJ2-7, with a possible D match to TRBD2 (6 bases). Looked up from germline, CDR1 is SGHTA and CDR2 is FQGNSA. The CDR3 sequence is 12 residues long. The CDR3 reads CAGSLAVGEQYF. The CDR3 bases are TGTGCCGGCAGCTTAGCGGTGGGCGAGCAGTACTTC.

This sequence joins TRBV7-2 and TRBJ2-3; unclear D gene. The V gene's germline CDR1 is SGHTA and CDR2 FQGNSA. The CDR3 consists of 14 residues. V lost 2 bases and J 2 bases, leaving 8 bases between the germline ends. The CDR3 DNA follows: TGTGCCAGCAGCTTACGGGCAGTCACAGATACGCAGTATTTT. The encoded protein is CASSLRAVTDTQYF.

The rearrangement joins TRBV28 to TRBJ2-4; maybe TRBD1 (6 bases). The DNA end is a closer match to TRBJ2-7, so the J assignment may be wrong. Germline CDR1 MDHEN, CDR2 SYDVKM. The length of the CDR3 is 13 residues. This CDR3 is CASSGVVPGEQYF. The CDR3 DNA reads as TGTGCCAGCTCAGGGGTGGTTCCTGGCGAGCAGTACTTC.

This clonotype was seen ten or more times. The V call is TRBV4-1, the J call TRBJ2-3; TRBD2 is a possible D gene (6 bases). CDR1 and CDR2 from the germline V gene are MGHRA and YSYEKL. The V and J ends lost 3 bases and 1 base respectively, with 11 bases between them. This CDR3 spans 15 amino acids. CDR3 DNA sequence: TGCGCCAGCAGCCACGGGGAGCGGGGCACAGATACGCAGTATTTT. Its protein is CASSHGERGTDTQYF.

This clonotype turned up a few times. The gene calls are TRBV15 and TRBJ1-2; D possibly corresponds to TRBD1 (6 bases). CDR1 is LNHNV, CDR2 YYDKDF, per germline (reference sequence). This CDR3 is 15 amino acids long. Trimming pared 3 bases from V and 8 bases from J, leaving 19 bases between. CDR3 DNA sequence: TGTGCCACCAGCAGGACACCGGGGGCTGCCGACGGCTACACCTTC. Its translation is CATSRTPGAADGYTF.

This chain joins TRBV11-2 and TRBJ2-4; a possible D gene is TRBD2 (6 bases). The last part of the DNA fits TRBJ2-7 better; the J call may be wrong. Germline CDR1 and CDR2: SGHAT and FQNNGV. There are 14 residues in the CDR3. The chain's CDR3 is CASSQSTRRGEQYF. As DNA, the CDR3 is TGTGCCAGCAGTCAATCCACCCGGCGGGGCGAGCAGTACTTC.

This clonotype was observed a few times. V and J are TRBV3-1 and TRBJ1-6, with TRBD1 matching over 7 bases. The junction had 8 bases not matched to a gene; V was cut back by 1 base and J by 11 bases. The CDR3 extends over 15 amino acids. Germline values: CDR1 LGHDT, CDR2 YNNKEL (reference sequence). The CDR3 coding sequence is TGTGCCAGCAGCCAAGGGAGCAGGGGGAGCACACCCCTCCACTTT. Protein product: CASSQGSRGSTPLHF.

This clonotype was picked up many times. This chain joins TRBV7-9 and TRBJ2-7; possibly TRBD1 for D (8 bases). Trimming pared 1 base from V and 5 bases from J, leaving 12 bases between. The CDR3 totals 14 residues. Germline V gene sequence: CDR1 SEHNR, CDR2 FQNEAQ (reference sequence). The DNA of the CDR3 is TGTGCCAGCAGCTTAGACAGGGGGGGAAACGAGCAGTACTTC. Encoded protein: CASSLDRGGNEQYF.